This passage covers 15 T cell receptor beta chains from one sample sequenced in a study of memory CD4+ T cells and cytomegalovirus serostatus. The sort gate was single viable CD3+CD4+CD8-CD45RO+ cells for memory CD4+ T cells. Some clones are missing from TCRdb's copy, which holds only in-frame ones; the method was immunoSEQ multiplex PCR. The sample records roughly 60,000 clones, approximately 78% being singletons. The sample was memory CD4+ T cells from blood. The source is an adult in good health and CMV-seronegative.

The gene calls are TRBV7-2 and TRBJ2-5; D gene unclear. Trimming pared 1 base from V and 2 bases from J, leaving 8 bases between. CDR1 and CDR2 from the germline V gene are SGHTA and FQGNSA. The CDR3 has 14 amino acids. The CDR3 region is CASSLGGVQETQYF. CDR3 DNA: TGTGCCAGCAGCTTAGGAGGCGTACAAGAGACCCAGTACTTC.

The chain carries TRBV6-4 and TRBJ1-5; D remains ambiguous. Germline V gene lookup returns CDR1 MRHNA and CDR2 SNTAGT. The CDR3 runs to 13 residues. Trimming shortened V by 5 bases and J by 4 bases, and 9 bases separated the two germline ends. In nucleotides, the CDR3 is TGTGCCAGCAGTTATGAAGGGAATCAGCCCCAGCATTTT. Amino acid sequence: CASSYEGNQPQHF.

The J gene is TRBJ2-1, the V gene TRBV19; TRBD1 or TRBD2 may be the D gene (5 bases each). The germline V gene encodes CDR1 LNHDA and CDR2 SQIVND (reference sequence). The CDR3 loop spans 19 amino acids. V was cut by 2 bases and J by 9 bases, with 29 bases left in between. CDR3 nucleotide sequence: TGTGCCAGTAGTATAAGTGCGAAACGGGACCAACAACGTAGGCGTGAGCAGTTCTTC. Protein product: CASSISAKRDQQRRREQFF.

There are a few counts of this clone. This rearrangement joins TRBV9 to TRBJ1-1, with a possible D match to TRBD1 (6 bases). From germline, CDR1 is SGDLS and CDR2 YYNGEE. The V gene lost 0 bases and the J gene lost 3 bases, with 9 bases spanning the gap. This CDR3 has 14 residues. The chain's CDR3 is CASSVEPGDTEAFF. The CDR3 nucleotides read TGTGCCAGCAGCGTAGAACCAGGGGACACTGAAGCTTTCTTT.

This clone was recorded only once. The chain uses TRBV5-6 and TRBJ2-3, with TRBD2 matching 14 bases. Germline values: CDR1 SGHDT, CDR2 YYEEEE. J gave up 1 base and V 4 bases, and 8 bases lay outside the gene matches. The CDR3 consists of 18 residues. The chain's CDR3 is CASSPYRTSGRRTDTQYF. The CDR3 bases are TGTGCCAGCAGCCCATATAGGACTAGCGGGAGGCGCACAGATACGCAGTATTTT.

The chain recombines TRBV18 with TRBJ2-1; 8 nucleotides line up with TRBD2. V trimming: 3 bases; J trimming: 5 bases; junction bases outside the gene matches: 6. Looked up from germline, CDR1 is KGHSH and CDR2 is LQKENI. The length of the CDR3 is 15 residues. The CDR3 DNA reads as TGTGCCAGCTCACCCATTATAGCGGGAAACAATGAGCAGTTCTTC. Protein sequence: CASSPIIAGNNEQFF.

This rearrangement joins TRBV4-2 to TRBJ1-1; D is unresolved. Germline assignment: CDR1 LGHNA and CDR2 YNFKEQ. This CDR3 region has 14 residues. V gave up 8 bases and J gave up 5 bases, with 18 bases separating them. The CDR3: CASGLTRALTEAFF. DNA for the CDR3: TGTGCCAGCGGTTTGACACGCGCCCTTACTGAAGCTTTCTTT.

The chain is built from TRBV7-8 and TRBJ2-6; D is unresolved. Germline CDR1 reads SGHVS; CDR2 reads FQNEAQ. The CDR3 is 17 amino acids. V lost 5 bases to trimming and J lost 5 bases, with 19 bases between them. In DNA form, the CDR3 reads TGTGCCAGCAGCAAGCTCGCCCCACAAAGTCGGGCCAACGTCCTGACTTTC. Translated, it gives CASSKLAPQSRANVLTF.

The chain has TRBV5-1 and TRBJ2-3, with D possibly matching TRBD2 (6 bases). Trimming shortened V by 2 bases and J by 2 bases, and 9 bases separated the two germline ends. The germline V gene has CDR1 SGHRS and CDR2 YFSETQ. The length of the CDR3 is 14 residues. CDR3 region: CASSLGGATDTQYF. The CDR3 nucleotides read TGCGCCAGCAGCTTAGGAGGGGCCACAGATACGCAGTATTTT. Full variable domain (missing parts from reference TRBV5-1 and TRBJ2-3): KAGVTQTPRYLIKTRGQQVTLSCSPISGHRSVSWYQQTPGQGLQFLFEYFSETQRNKGNFPGRFSGRQFSNSRSEMNVSTLELGDSALYLCASSLGGATDTQYFGPGTRLTVL.

The chain links TRBV7-9 to TRBJ1-3, with D tentatively TRBD1 (5 bases). CDR1 and CDR2 from the germline V gene are SEHNR and FQNEAQ (reference sequence). Trimming removed 5 bases at V and 4 bases at J, with 15 bases between. This CDR3 spans 15 amino acids. The CDR3 loop is CASSQRGSGGNTIYF. CDR3 nucleotides: TGTGCCAGCAGCCAAAGGGGTTCGGGCGGAAACACCATATATTTT.

This clone was counted a single time. The chain employs TRBV27 and TRBJ2-1; no clear D. Trimming removed 2 bases at V and 4 bases at J, with 12 bases between. The CDR3 contains 15 residues. Germline lookup yields CDR1 MNHEY and CDR2 SMNVEV (reference sequence). CDR3 sequence (DNA): TGTGCCAGCAGTTTAGGGCTCTCAAAGTACAATGAGCAGTTCTTC. Amino acid sequence: CASSLGLSKYNEQFF.

The chain is built from TRBV5-5 and TRBJ2-5; no clear D gene. CDR1 and CDR2 from the germline V gene are SGHKS and YYEKEE (reference sequence). V was clipped by 0 bases and J by 1 base, with 4 bases between them. The CDR3 is 13 amino acids. This CDR3 reads CASSLGLQETQYF. For the CDR3, the DNA is TGTGCCAGCAGCTTGGGACTCCAAGAGACCCAGTACTTC.

This clone was picked up one time. V is TRBV5-1 and J is TRBJ2-7; TRBD2 matches at 10 bases. The V and J ends lost 5 bases and 5 bases, in that order; junction bases with no gene match: 7. The CDR3 sequence is 14 residues long. Germline V gives CDR1 SGHRS, CDR2 YFSETQ. CDR3 loop: CASRAGTSDHEQYF. DNA for the CDR3: TGCGCCAGCAGGGCCGGGACTAGCGACCACGAGCAGTACTTC.

V usage is TRBV18 and J usage is TRBJ1-1; 11 nucleotides match TRBD1. CDR1 is KGHSH and CDR2 is LQKENI in the germline V gene. This CDR3 region has 15 residues. J gave up 3 bases and V 6 bases, and 6 bases lay outside the gene matches. The CDR3 loop is CASSQGQGAYTEAFF. The CDR3 region has the DNA TGTGCCAGCTCCCAAGGACAGGGGGCCTACACTGAAGCTTTCTTT.

This sequence joins TRBV7-3 and TRBJ1-1; D gene ambiguous. The germline gives CDR1 SGHTA, CDR2 FQGTGA. V lost 5 bases and J lost 6, with 13 bases in between. The CDR3 covers 13 residues. As DNA, the CDR3 is TGTGCCAGCAGCCCGCGACACAGAGCTGAAGCTTTCTTT. Translation: CASSPRHRAEAFF.